These T cell receptor beta chains were read from a single sample in a study of blood T cell repertoires in COVID-19. Libraries were prepared by immunoSEQ multiplex PCR; TCRdb keeps only in-frame clonotypes and omits some of them. The data show approximately 280,000 clones, 84% seen once. Sequences were obtained from peripheral blood. These receptors all stem from a human donor with COVID-19, enrolled during active disease. The donor label of this sample is uncertain. The CDR3 runs from the conserved cysteine through the conserved F or W. The D gene is left open where the match is weak. For some rows the clone size is stated as once, few or many, or as a class when expanded; others skip it.

clone size: -
V gene: TRBV24-1
J gene: TRBJ1-1
D gene: TRBD1
CDR3 DNA: TGTGCCACCAGTGAGTCCGGGACAGGGGTCACTGAAGCTTTCTTT
CDR3 protein: CATSESGTGVTEAFF

clone size: -
V gene: TRBV29-1
J gene: TRBJ1-1
D gene: -
CDR3 DNA: TGCAGCGTCCGTCTTGTTGGGGTTGGAGGGACTGAAGCTTTCTTT
CDR3 protein: CSVRLVGVGGTEAFF

clone size: -
V gene: TRBV19
J gene: TRBJ1-5
D gene: -
CDR3 DNA: TGTGCCAGTAGTACCCTAGCTAATCAGCCCCAGCATTTT
CDR3 protein: CASSTLANQPQHF

clone size: -
V gene: TRBV28
J gene: TRBJ1-4
D gene: -
CDR3 DNA: TGTGCCAGCAGTCCCGGGAGGGATACCGACGGGAAACTGTTTTTT
CDR3 protein: CASSPGRDTDGKLFF

clone size: once
V gene: TRBV11-1
J gene: TRBJ2-1
D gene: TRBD1
CDR3 DNA: TGTGCCGTCAGGACAGGGAGAGACAATGAGCAGTTCTTC
CDR3 protein: CAVRTGRDNEQFF

clone size: -
V gene: TRBV29-1
J gene: TRBJ2-7
D gene: TRBD2
CDR3 DNA: TGCAGCGTTGGACTAGCGGGCTACGAGCAGTACTTC
CDR3 protein: CSVGLAGYEQYF

clone size: -
V gene: TRBV6-5
J gene: TRBJ2-2
D gene: -
CDR3 DNA: TGTGCCAGCGCTATTTTAGCGGACACCGGGGAGCTGTTTTTT
CDR3 protein: CASAILADTGELFF

clone size: few
V gene: TRBV5-1
J gene: TRBJ2-2
D gene: TRBD2
CDR3 DNA: TGCGCCAGCAGCCCCACCGGGACTAGCGGGAACACCGGGGAGCTGTTTTTT
CDR3 protein: CASSPTGTSGNTGELFF

clone size: -
V gene: TRBV6-1
J gene: TRBJ2-7
D gene: -
CDR3 DNA: TGTGCCAGCAGTGAAGCGTACACCTACGAGCAGTACTTC
CDR3 protein: CASSEAYTYEQYF

clone size: once
V gene: TRBV5-6
J gene: TRBJ2-1
D gene: -
CDR3 DNA: TGTGCCAGCAGCTTACTACCCTCCACCAATGAGCAGTTCTTC
CDR3 protein: CASSLLPSTNEQFF

clone size: -
V gene: TRBV7-3
J gene: TRBJ2-1
D gene: TRBD2
CDR3 DNA: TGTGCCAGCAGCCCCGGGACTAGCGCTAACAATGAGCAGTTCTTC
CDR3 protein: CASSPGTSANNEQFF

clone size: -
V gene: TRBV6-5
J gene: TRBJ1-1
D gene: -
CDR3 DNA: TGTGCCAGCAGCCATGGGGGGAGCACTGAAGCTTTCTTT
CDR3 protein: CASSHGGSTEAFF

clone size: -
V gene: TRBV27
J gene: TRBJ1-5
D gene: TRBD1
CDR3 DNA: TGTGCCAGCAGCCTTAGACAGGGATTGAGCAATCAGCCCCAGCATTTT
CDR3 protein: CASSLRQGLSNQPQHF

clone size: -
V gene: TRBV6-5
J gene: TRBJ1-6
D gene: -
CDR3 DNA: TGTGCCAGCAGTTTGTCTCTGTCGAATTCACCCCTCCACTTT
CDR3 protein: CASSLSLSNSPLHF

clone size: once
V gene: TRBV5-4
J gene: TRBJ1-3
D gene: TRBD1
CDR3 DNA: TGTGCCAGCAGTTATTCAGGGGGCGCATCTGGAAACACCATATATTTT
CDR3 protein: CASSYSGGASGNTIYF

clone size: -
V gene: TRBV28
J gene: TRBJ2-7
D gene: TRBD2
CDR3 DNA: TGTGCCAGCAGTTCGACTAGCGGGTTCTCTTCGGCTCTTTTTAGAGTTGAGCAGTACTTC
CDR3 protein: CASSSTSGFSSALFRVEQYF

clone size: -
V gene: TRBV28
J gene: TRBJ2-7
D gene: -
CDR3 DNA: TGTGCCAGCAGGGGAGAGGGCTACCCACGCGAGCAGTACTTC
CDR3 protein: CASRGEGYPREQYF

clone size: -
V gene: TRBV12-5
J gene: TRBJ1-4
D gene: TRBD1
CDR3 DNA: TGTGCTAGTGGTCCCGGACAGGGTAATGAAAAACTGTTTTTT
CDR3 protein: CASGPGQGNEKLFF

clone size: -
V gene: TRBV12-1
J gene: TRBJ1-2
D gene: -
CDR3 DNA: TGTGCCAGCAGCTTTAAGGACAGGCCCCGCTCAGGGTATGGCTACACCTTC
CDR3 protein: CASSFKDRPRSGYGYTF

clone size: -
V gene: TRBV6-1
J gene: TRBJ2-3
D gene: -
CDR3 DNA: TGTGCCAGCAGTGAAGCGCAGGGATGGGGCACAGATACGCAGTATTTT
CDR3 protein: CASSEAQGWGTDTQYF

clone size: -
V gene: TRBV10-1
J gene: TRBJ2-1
D gene: -
CDR3 DNA: TGCGCCAGCAGTCCCCAACAGGAACCCCCCAACAATGAGCAGTTCTTC
CDR3 protein: CASSPQQEPPNNEQFF

clone size: -
V gene: TRBV6-5
J gene: TRBJ2-1
D gene: -
CDR3 DNA: TGTGCCAGCAGTTATGGTTGGCTCAATGAGCAGTTCTTC
CDR3 protein: CASSYGWLNEQFF

clone size: -
V gene: TRBV7-2
J gene: TRBJ1-1
D gene: -
CDR3 DNA: TGTGCCAGCAGCTCCAAGGGGGTAGAGACTGAAGCTTTCTTT
CDR3 protein: CASSSKGVETEAFF

clone size: many
V gene: TRBV29-1
J gene: TRBJ2-1
D gene: TRBD2
CDR3 DNA: TGCAGCGTTTCCGGGGGGAGTTCCTACAATGAGCAGTTCTTC
CDR3 protein: CSVSGGSSYNEQFF

clone size: -
V gene: TRBV6-5
J gene: TRBJ1-4
D gene: TRBD1
CDR3 DNA: TGTGCCAGCAGTTACGGTAGCAGGGGGAATGAAAAACTGTTTTTT
CDR3 protein: CASSYGSRGNEKLFF

clone size: -
V gene: TRBV29-1
J gene: TRBJ1-1
D gene: -
CDR3 DNA: TGCAGCGTATTGGACAGTAACTTAGCTGAAGCTTTCTTT
CDR3 protein: CSVLDSNLAEAFF

clone size: -
V gene: TRBV7-2
J gene: TRBJ2-6
D gene: -
CDR3 DNA: TGTGCCAGCAGCTTTGTGGCACAGATCTCTGGGGCCAACGTCCTGACTTTC
CDR3 protein: CASSFVAQISGANVLTF

clone size: -
V gene: TRBV3-1/TRBV3-2
J gene: TRBJ1-1
D gene: -
CDR3 DNA: TGTGCCAGCAGCCAAGATGCCACAGGCAGTATGAAAGCTTTCTTT
CDR3 protein: CASSQDATGSMKAFF

clone size: -
V gene: TRBV14
J gene: TRBJ2-7
D gene: -
CDR3 DNA: TGTGCCAGCAGCCTGGGGACCGGGAGTCGCACGAACGAGCAGTACTTC
CDR3 protein: CASSLGTGSRTNEQYF

clone size: -
V gene: TRBV6-2/TRBV6-3
J gene: TRBJ1-2
D gene: -
CDR3 DNA: TGTGCCAGCAGTTACTCTGCGGAGGGCTACACCTTC
CDR3 protein: CASSYSAEGYTF

clone size: -
V gene: TRBV18
J gene: TRBJ1-1
D gene: -
CDR3 DNA: TGTGCCAGCTCTGAGGGTTGGGGGAACACTGAAGCTTTCTTT
CDR3 protein: CASSEGWGNTEAFF

clone size: -
V gene: TRBV10-2
J gene: TRBJ2-7
D gene: -
CDR3 DNA: TGCGCCAGCAGTTCTAGCGAGCCCTACGAGCAGTACTTC
CDR3 protein: CASSSSEPYEQYF

clone size: -
V gene: TRBV30
J gene: TRBJ2-3
D gene: TRBD2
CDR3 DNA: TGTGCCTGGAGTCAGGGACTAGCGGCGGAAGCGCAGTATTTT
CDR3 protein: CAWSQGLAAEAQYF

clone size: -
V gene: TRBV5-4
J gene: TRBJ2-3
D gene: TRBD2
CDR3 DNA: TGTGCCAGCAGGTCCGGGACTACCGGATACACAGATACGCAGTATTTT
CDR3 protein: CASRSGTTGYTDTQYF

clone size: once
V gene: TRBV7-2
J gene: TRBJ2-7
D gene: -
CDR3 DNA: TGTGCCAGCAGCTCCCTGGGACTTTTTGACTACGAGCAGTACTTC
CDR3 protein: CASSSLGLFDYEQYF

clone size: -
V gene: TRBV2
J gene: TRBJ2-1
D gene: -
CDR3 DNA: TGTGCCAGCAGAGTTCGGAGTGCTTACAATGAGCAGTTCTTC
CDR3 protein: CASRVRSAYNEQFF

clone size: -
V gene: TRBV10-3
J gene: TRBJ2-1
D gene: TRBD1
CDR3 DNA: TGTGCCATACAGGGGTCCTACAATGAGCAGTTCTTC
CDR3 protein: CAIQGSYNEQFF

clone size: -
V gene: TRBV12-5
J gene: TRBJ2-1
D gene: TRBD1
CDR3 DNA: TGTGCTAGTGGTCGGGGACAGGGTCACAATGAGCAGTTCTTC
CDR3 protein: CASGRGQGHNEQFF

clone size: -
V gene: TRBV7-2
J gene: TRBJ2-3
D gene: TRBD1
CDR3 DNA: TGTGCCAGCAGTTCCGACAGGGGGCGCGCAGATACGCAGTATTTT
CDR3 protein: CASSSDRGRADTQYF

clone size: -
V gene: TRBV27
J gene: TRBJ1-6
D gene: TRBD1
CDR3 DNA: TGTGCCAGCCGAATACAGGGGGCGAATAATTCACCCCTCCACTTT
CDR3 protein: CASRIQGANNSPLHF

clone size: -
V gene: TRBV7-6
J gene: TRBJ2-3
D gene: TRBD1
CDR3 DNA: TGTGCCAGCAGCTCTAGACAGGGGGGGACAGATACGCAGTATTTT
CDR3 protein: CASSSRQGGTDTQYF

clone size: few
V gene: TRBV5-1
J gene: TRBJ1-1
D gene: TRBD1
CDR3 DNA: TGCGCCAGCAGCTTGGAGGACAGGGGTACTGAAGCTTTCTTT
CDR3 protein: CASSLEDRGTEAFF

clone size: few
V gene: TRBV5-4
J gene: TRBJ2-7
D gene: -
CDR3 DNA: TGTGCCAGCAGCTTGAAGCAGGGGATCGTCCACGAGCAGTACTTC
CDR3 protein: CASSLKQGIVHEQYF

clone size: -
V gene: TRBV7-8
J gene: TRBJ2-1
D gene: -
CDR3 DNA: TGTGCCAGCAGCTTAAGGGGCGGGACCTCCTACAATGAGCAGTTCTTC
CDR3 protein: CASSLRGGTSYNEQFF

clone size: once
V gene: TRBV7-2
J gene: TRBJ2-7
D gene: -
CDR3 DNA: TGTGCCAGCAGCTTAAGAATTAGCGTCGGAGACCAGCAGTACTTC
CDR3 protein: CASSLRISVGDQQYF

clone size: -
V gene: TRBV5-6
J gene: TRBJ2-3
D gene: TRBD2
CDR3 DNA: TGTGCCAGCAGCTTGGGAAGACTAGCGGGTGGTACAGATACGCAGTATTTT
CDR3 protein: CASSLGRLAGGTDTQYF

clone size: -
V gene: TRBV19
J gene: TRBJ2-7
D gene: -
CDR3 DNA: TGTGCCAGTAGCAAGGGTTTTGGAGGTGACGAGCAGTACTTC
CDR3 protein: CASSKGFGGDEQYF

clone size: -
V gene: TRBV15
J gene: TRBJ2-3
D gene: -
CDR3 DNA: TGTGCCACCAGCAGAGATCACGACTCCACAAAAACAGATACGCAGTATTTT
CDR3 protein: CATSRDHDSTKTDTQYF

clone size: -
V gene: TRBV7-2
J gene: TRBJ2-7
D gene: -
CDR3 DNA: TGTGCCAGCAGCTTAGATGGTAGCCCGAACGAGCAGTACTTC
CDR3 protein: CASSLDGSPNEQYF

clone size: -
V gene: TRBV5-4
J gene: TRBJ2-7
D gene: -
CDR3 DNA: TGTGCCAGCAGCCCAAGCGAGAGGACGGGATCCTACGAGCAGTACTTC
CDR3 protein: CASSPSERTGSYEQYF

clone size: few
V gene: TRBV11-2
J gene: TRBJ1-5
D gene: -
CDR3 DNA: TGTGCCAGCAGCCCATCAGGTAATCAGCCCCAGCATTTT
CDR3 protein: CASSPSGNQPQHF

clone size: -
V gene: TRBV27
J gene: TRBJ2-1
D gene: -
CDR3 DNA: TGTGCCAGCAGCCCATGGGACATTAAGGTGGATGAGCAGTTCTTC
CDR3 protein: CASSPWDIKVDEQFF

clone size: -
V gene: TRBV29-1
J gene: TRBJ2-7
D gene: TRBD2
CDR3 DNA: TGCAGCGTTGTTCCTAGCGGGAGTTACGAGCAGTACTTC
CDR3 protein: CSVVPSGSYEQYF

clone size: -
V gene: TRBV6-5
J gene: TRBJ1-1
D gene: -
CDR3 DNA: TGTGCCAGCCTCGATTGGACGGGGATGAACACTGAAGCTTTCTTT
CDR3 protein: CASLDWTGMNTEAFF

clone size: -
V gene: TRBV7-7
J gene: TRBJ2-1
D gene: TRBD2
CDR3 DNA: TGTGCTAGCAGCTCCGGTCTTAGCGGGGAGGGGGATGAGCAGTTCTTC
CDR3 protein: CASSSGLSGEGDEQFF